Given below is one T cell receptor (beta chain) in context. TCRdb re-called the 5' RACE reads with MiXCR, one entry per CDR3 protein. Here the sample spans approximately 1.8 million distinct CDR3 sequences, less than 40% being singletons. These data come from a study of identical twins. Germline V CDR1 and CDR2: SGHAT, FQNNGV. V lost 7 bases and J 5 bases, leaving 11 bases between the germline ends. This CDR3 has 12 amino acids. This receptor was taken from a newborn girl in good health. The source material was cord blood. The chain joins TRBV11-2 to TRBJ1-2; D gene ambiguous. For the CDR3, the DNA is TGTGCCAGCACCGAAGCGAATTATGGCTACACCTTC. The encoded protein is CASTEANYGYTF.